This TCR beta chain was captured in a study of blood T cell repertoires in COVID-19. Data came from immunoSEQ multiplex PCR; TCRdb stores just in-frame clones and leaves some out. The repertoire has some 65,000 clones, over 85% of them found once; the top ten carry about 3%. V dropped 0 bases and J dropped 6 bases, with 12 bases sitting between them. CDR3 length equals 14 residues. CDR1 and CDR2 (germline): SGHNT, YYREEE (reference sequence). V and J are TRBV5-4 and TRBJ1-1; D is unresolved. This TCR was sampled from a man in his 70s with active COVID-19. Sequencing was done on a sample of peripheral blood. CDR3 nucleotide sequence: TGTGCCAGCAGCTTGGAAGATGGGCTCGCTGAAGCTTTCTTT. This gives the protein CASSLEDGLAEAFF.